The T cell receptor (beta chain) under discussion was sequenced for a study of cytomegalovirus exposure and HLA in healthy donors (dated by TCRdb to about 2017). Background for the entire study: An earlier analysis of about 530 of the donors reported roughly 300 Gb of sequence data and around 100 million unique TCR beta sequences obtained from about 179 million T cells. HLA typing covered class I and class II loci at four-digit resolution. Among the roughly 400 genotyped donors, around 81% belonged to the genetic ancestry cluster associated with self-reported Caucasian donors. The aim of the study was to test whether cataloging public T cell receptors could identify signatures of past pathogen exposure. A separate validation cohort of over a hundred different subjects was used in addition to the roughly 700-subject first cohort. Around 320 gigabases of sequencing data and approximately 85 million unique TCR sequences were included in an early release covering roughly 700 HLA-typed donors. Among some 400 genotyped donors of the cohort, an average of approximately 240,000 unique TCR beta nucleotide sequences was sequenced per donor, of which roughly 17% were non-productive. To predict cytomegalovirus infection status, the study combined high-throughput TCR immunosequencing, statistical association of individual TCRs with disease status, and machine learning. Typing coverage varied by locus: roughly 620-640 donors for A, B, C, DRB1 and DQB1; roughly 510 for DQA1; over 600 for DPA1; more than 450 for DPB1. Genome-wide SNP genotypes for about 65% of the 666 donors were used in a later genetic analysis, which treated that subset as a discovery cohort. In a later analysis, previously published TCR beta repertoires from 670 or so donors were re-analyzed and high-resolution HLA genotyping was added so that TCR occurrence patterns could be studied. Rather than using new phenotypic data, the later analysis identified candidate immune exposures from TCR beta sequences and from how often those sequences occurred across donors. In an earlier analysis of a few hundred of the donors, high-throughput TCR beta sequencing was used to judge whether each TCR beta V gene segment behaved as functional or pseudogenic. Donor age, sex, ethnicity and CMV serostatus were collected together with the repertoire data. All discovery cohort repertoires had been generated using a single sequencing platform. Using immunosequencing, the study profiled T cell repertoires from 500 to 800 subjects and related those repertoires to cytomegalovirus serostatus. Roughly five DR-DQ haplotypes were treated as single units for association and clustering because of strong linkage in the cohort. Here is what the overall study found, with its caveats: In a later analysis, several top co-occurrence clusters were reported to appear linked to parvovirus B19, influenza, CMV and Epstein-Barr virus. A cluster of highly shared sequence variants was judged likely to be a technical artifact of the sequencing pipeline. A later analysis found that most CMV-associated TCR beta chains appeared HLA-restricted, with HLA associations seemingly driven largely by CMV exposure. Compared with equally common non-associated chains, HLA-associated TCR beta chains in a later analysis were more clonally expanded and had lower generation probabilities. Linkage disequilibrium might explain the correlated functional status among segregating V segments, but an unknown experimental factor could not be excluded. Only TCR beta chains were sequenced in this cohort, and the absence of alpha or paired-chain data limited detectable features. Because counts were too low, 15 or so rarely observed V segments, including chromosome 9 orphons, were excluded from the earlier analysis of several hundred of the donors. Because the 87-base-pair reads could not distinguish some IMGT-functional V segments, including TRBV6-2 and TRBV6-3, those segments were excluded. Most TCR sequences were observed very rarely across donors, whereas some public TCRs were present in many individuals. A further reported finding was that TCR beta sequences accurately predicted the HLA-A and HLA-B alleles for most subjects in the first cohort. In vitro tests confirmed that a few of the cytomegalovirus-associated TCR beta chains recognize cytomegalovirus antigens. Strong co-occurrence of HLA alleles, especially DR and DQ, made assigning TCR associations to individual alleles difficult. A later analysis found that TCR association rates varied across HLA loci, with DRB1 alleles showing the most associated TCRs and HLA-C alleles the fewest. Roughly uniform sequencing depth across donors was assumed in presence/absence analyses, although this assumption may not hold. The authors suggested that the approach could potentially be generalized to other disease states and immunological phenotypes. The study gave a list of roughly 150 TCR beta chains associated with cytomegalovirus. In a later analysis, some 18,000 TCR beta sequences were associated with specific HLA alleles at a false discovery rate of 0.05. An association between a missense DCLRE1C variant and V-gene and J-gene trimming of TCR beta chains was found in a later genetic analysis and replicated in an independent cohort. Cytomegalovirus status was reported to be diagnosed by the classifier with high specificity and sensitivity in both the original and validation cohorts. According to a later genetic analysis, donors in an Asian-associated ancestry cluster had fewer N-insertions in productive TCRs than the approximately 630-donor mean. For the cohort, immune exposure information was limited to CMV serostatus. In an earlier analysis of about 540 of the donors, most TCR beta V segments were observed in productive rearrangements about 87% or about 30% of the time, broadly matching IMGT annotations. HLA typing was unavailable for some donors at each locus, so association tests used only the typed subset.

Comment on this clone: Its target antigen remains unknown. Base qualities are not recorded, but no much larger clone differs from it by a single base.

Including cysteine and phenylalanine, the CDR3 has 15 amino acids. Of the read, only the CDR3 DNA is kept; its 45 bases are in frame from base 1. The trim is 1 base for V and 4 bases for J, with a gap of 12 bases between the germline ends. The germline V gene gives CDR1 as KGHSH and CDR2 as LQKENI. Receptor amplification or capture employed the immunoSEQ multiplex PCR assay. The multiplex PCR relied on a mix of 60 forward primers for TCR Vbeta segments and 13 reverse primers for TCR Jbeta segments. The CDR3 region of rearranged TCR beta genes was amplified from genomic DNA with a multiplex PCR assay. On the Illumina HiSeq System, the amplified TCR beta libraries were sequenced as 87-base-pair reads. Turning to the authors' computational methods: In a later analysis, 80 million or so unique TCR beta chains were counted across the roughly 670 repertoires, and approximately 11 million of these chains were shared by at least two donors. Raw reads were error-corrected and collapsed into unique sequences by a nearest-neighbor algorithm in which closely related sequences were merged to remove PCR and sequencing errors. To assign V, D and J gene segments, CDR3 sequences were aligned to IMGT reference sequences. Each retained sequence needed at least a six-nucleotide match to both a V gene segment and a J gene segment. A rearrangement counted as productive if the CDR3 had no stop codons and remained in frame with V and J, and every other rearrangement counted as non-productive. CDR3 was defined by IMGT convention, running from the second conserved V-encoded cysteine to the conserved J-encoded phenylalanine. The earlier analysis of fewer than 700 of the donors excluded sequences that lacked an unambiguous match to a single V gene segment. An earlier analysis of 550 to 650 of the donors classified V segments as functional when productive rearrangements were above 56.7% and as segregating when the standard deviation between donors was above 5%. A statistical classification framework was built to diagnose cytomegalovirus status from the catalog of TCR beta chain sequences. In a later analysis, TCR nucleotide sequences were compared against IMGT/GENE-DB human TR gene sequences so that V and J genes could be assigned. In a later analysis, CDR3 sequences and most-parsimonious VDJ recombination scenarios were assigned using the TCRdist pipeline. In a later analysis, each TCR beta chain was defined by its CDR3 amino acid sequence together with its V-gene family, and reads lacking a unique V-gene family were excluded. In a later analysis, around 650 highly shared, low-generation-probability nucleotide sequences were removed to address suspected cross-contamination and a sequencing artifact. For each public chain, a later analysis derived a clonal expansion index from normalized ranks of inferred template counts within each repertoire. A later analysis computed generation probabilities with a VDJ recombination model fitted to out-of-frame rearrangements, and checked the results against IGoR. Hypergeometric tests were used in a later analysis to score TCR-TCR, TCR-HLA and TCR-CMV co-occurrence, with a repertoire-size bias correction applied to the TCR pairs. A later analysis estimated false discovery rates by permuting HLA or CMV assignments 20 times. A later analysis grouped co-occurring TCRs with DBSCAN, adding TCRdist sequence similarity when clustering within HLA-allele-positive subsets. Repertoires with fewer than 30,000 or more than 120,000 public chains, plus five repertoires with anomalous nucleotide sharing, were excluded from co-occurrence clustering. TCRdb re-hosts the immuneACCESS table, in-frame sequences only. Its copies lack some clones; in the studies checked, an unresolved V gene accounts for under half of them, and the cause for the rest is not known. V, J and clone size derive from that table, while D and trimming were established from the DNA sequence. This sample has 110,000 to 150,000 clones in its table, and approximately 70% of those were observed once. The ten largest account for roughly 1.9% of the sample.

The cohort consisted of 666 healthy bone marrow donors. All cohort members were sampled while nominally healthy, although unrecorded immune exposures were likely present. The donor tested CMV seropositive, placing the donor among the roughly 270 seropositive members of the cohort. A peripheral blood sample was collected from each donor, and TCR beta sequencing was performed on peripheral blood mononuclear cells. Genomic DNA extraction from the blood cell samples was performed with the Qiagen DNeasy Blood Extraction Kit. The sequence derives from a woman aged 55-69 years in good health and CMV-seropositive. The sequence links TRBV18 to TRBJ2-3, and perhaps TRBD2 as D gene, on 6 matching bases. The specimen sequenced was PBMCs. The CDR3 here reads CASSPQRGISDTQYF. In nucleotides, the sequence is TGTGCCAGCTCACCACAACGCGGGATCTCAGATACGCAGTATTTT.